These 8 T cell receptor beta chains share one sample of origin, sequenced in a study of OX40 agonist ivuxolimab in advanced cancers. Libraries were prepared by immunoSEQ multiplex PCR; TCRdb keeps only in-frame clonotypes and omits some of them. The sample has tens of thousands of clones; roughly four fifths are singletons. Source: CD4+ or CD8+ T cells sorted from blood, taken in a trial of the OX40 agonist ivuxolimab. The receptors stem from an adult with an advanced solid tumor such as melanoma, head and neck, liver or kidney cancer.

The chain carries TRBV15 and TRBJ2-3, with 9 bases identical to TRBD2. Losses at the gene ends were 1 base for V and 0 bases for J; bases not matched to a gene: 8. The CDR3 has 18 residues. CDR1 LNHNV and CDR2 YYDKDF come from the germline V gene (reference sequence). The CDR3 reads CATSRGASGALSTDTQYF. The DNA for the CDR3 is TGTGCCACCAGCAGAGGGGCTAGCGGGGCCCTTAGCACAGATACGCAGTATTTT.

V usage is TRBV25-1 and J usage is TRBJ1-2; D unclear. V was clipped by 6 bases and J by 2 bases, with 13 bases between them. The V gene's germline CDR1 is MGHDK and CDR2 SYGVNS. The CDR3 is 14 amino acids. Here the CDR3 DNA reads TGTGCCAGCAGCCCGGCAGGATCAAACTATGGCTACACCTTC. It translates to CASSPAGSNYGYTF.

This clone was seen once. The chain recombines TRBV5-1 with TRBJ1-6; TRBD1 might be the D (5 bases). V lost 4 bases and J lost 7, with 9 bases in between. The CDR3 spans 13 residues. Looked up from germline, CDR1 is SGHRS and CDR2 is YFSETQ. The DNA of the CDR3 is TGCGCCAGCAGCCGGGACTCCAATTCACCCCTCCACTTT. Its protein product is CASSRDSNSPLHF.

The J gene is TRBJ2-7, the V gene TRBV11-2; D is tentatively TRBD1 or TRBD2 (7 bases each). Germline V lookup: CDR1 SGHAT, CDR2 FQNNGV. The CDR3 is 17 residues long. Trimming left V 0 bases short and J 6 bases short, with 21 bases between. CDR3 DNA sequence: TGTGCCAGCAGCTTAGATCAGGGGGGAGGGCTAGGACGCGAGCAGTACTTC. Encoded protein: CASSLDQGGGLGREQYF.

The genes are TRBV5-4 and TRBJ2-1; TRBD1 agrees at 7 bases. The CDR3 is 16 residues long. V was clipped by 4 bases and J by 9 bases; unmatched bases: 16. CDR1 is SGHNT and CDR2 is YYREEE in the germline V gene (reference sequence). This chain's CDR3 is CASSPKSKEGAGEQFF. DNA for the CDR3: TGTGCCAGCAGCCCGAAATCAAAAGAGGGGGCGGGTGAGCAGTTCTTC.

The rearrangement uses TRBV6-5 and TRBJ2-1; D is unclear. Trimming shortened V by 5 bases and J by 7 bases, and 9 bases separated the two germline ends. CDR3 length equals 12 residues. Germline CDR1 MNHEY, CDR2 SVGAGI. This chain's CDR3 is CASSTRHNEQFF. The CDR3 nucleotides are TGTGCCAGCAGTACCCGACATAATGAGCAGTTCTTC.

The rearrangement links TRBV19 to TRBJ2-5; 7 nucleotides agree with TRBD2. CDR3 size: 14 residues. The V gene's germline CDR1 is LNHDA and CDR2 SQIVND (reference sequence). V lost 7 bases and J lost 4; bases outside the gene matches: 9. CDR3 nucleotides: TGTGCCAGTACTCCGGGGGGAGGCCGAGAGACCCAGTACTTC. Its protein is CASTPGGGRETQYF. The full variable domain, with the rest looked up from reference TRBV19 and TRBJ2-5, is DGGITQSPKYLFRKEGQNVTLSCEQNLNHDAMYWYRQDPGQGLRLIYYSQIVNDFQKGDIAEGYSVSREKKESFPLTVTSAQKNPTAFYLCASTPGGGRETQYFGPGTRLLVL.

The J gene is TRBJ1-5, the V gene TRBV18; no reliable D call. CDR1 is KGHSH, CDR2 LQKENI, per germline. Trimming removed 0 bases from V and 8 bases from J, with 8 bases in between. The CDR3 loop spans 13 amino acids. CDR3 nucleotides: TGTGCCAGCTCACCACCGGAGGGCGAGCCCCAGCATTTT. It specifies CASSPPEGEPQHF.